These T cell receptor beta chains were read from a single sample in a study of shared clonotypes between healthy human individuals. Here immunoSEQ multiplex PCR was the method, and the copy in TCRdb shows in-frame clones only, minus some. This sample has roughly 2,500,000 clones; approximately 94% occur once, and the top ten carry approximately 0.35%. What was sequenced was naive CD4+ T cells from PBMCs. The origin of the receptors is a man between 18 and 35 years old in good health. Some clones in this sample may be carry-over from other donors' samples. The CDR3 runs from the conserved cysteine through the conserved F or W. The order of the fields is V gene, D gene, J gene, clone size, CDR3 protein, CDR3 DNA. A D gene is named only where the DNA matches it firmly. The listing skips clone size in some rows; elsewhere it reads once, few, many or a size class.

>TRBV6-6|TRBD1|TRBJ2-7|once
CASTPPGTGGSEQYF
TGTGCCAGCACCCCCCCCGGGACAGGGGGTTCCGAGCAGTACTTC
>TRBV18|NA|TRBJ1-1|few
CASSPLTEDTEAFF
TGTGCCAGCTCACCCTTGACAGAAGACACTGAAGCTTTCTTT
>TRBV19|TRBD2|TRBJ2-7|NA
CASSSTSGTRPYEQYF
TGTGCCAGTAGTTCCACATCCGGGACTAGACCCTACGAGCAGTACTTC
>TRBV7-3|NA|TRBJ1-1|NA
CASSFRVNTEAFF
TGTGCCAGCAGCTTTCGGGTGAACACTGAAGCTTTCTTT
>TRBV27|NA|TRBJ1-6|NA
CASTFAGGESPLHF
TGTGCCAGCACTTTTGCGGGGGGCGAATCACCCCTCCACTTT
>TRBV27|NA|TRBJ2-5|NA
CASMRKGETQYF
TGTGCCAGCATGCGAAAGGGGGAGACCCAGTACTTC
>TRBV6-1|NA|TRBJ1-1|NA
CASSERVGNTEAFF
TGTGCCAGCAGTGAAAGGGTGGGGAACACTGAAGCTTTCTTT
>TRBV4-3|NA|TRBJ2-7|once
CASSHGGSVGEQYF
TGCGCCAGCAGCCACGGAGGATCCGTGGGGGAGCAGTACTTC
>TRBV2|NA|TRBJ2-2|NA
CASRDKRGAGELFF
TGTGCCAGCAGGGATAAAAGGGGTGCCGGGGAGCTGTTTTTT
>TRBV7-9|NA|TRBJ1-3|NA
CASSHLGSGNTIYF
TGTGCCAGCAGCCACCTAGGCTCTGGAAACACCATATATTTT
>TRBV2|TRBD2|TRBJ2-1|once
CASAGVRGSEQFF
TGTGCCTCAGCGGGAGTAAGGGGTAGTGAGCAGTTCTTC
>TRBV5-1|NA|TRBJ1-2|NA
CASSYREDYGYTF
TGCGCCAGCAGCTACAGGGAGGACTATGGCTACACCTTC
>TRBV7-3|TRBD1|TRBJ1-4|once
CASSFNGPIKPRQGVQEKLFF
TGTGCCAGCAGTTTTAACGGGCCTATTAAACCCCGACAGGGGGTTCAGGAAAAACTGTTTTTT
>TRBV28|TRBD1|TRBJ2-7|NA
CASSLYRQGAYEQYF
TGTGCCAGCAGTTTATATCGCCAGGGGGCTTACGAGCAGTACTTC
>TRBV25-1|NA|TRBJ1-1|NA
CASSELGRVTEAFF
TGTGCCAGCAGTGAATTGGGCAGGGTAACTGAAGCTTTCTTT
>TRBV14|NA|TRBJ2-7|NA
CASSHAKSPYEQYF
TGTGCCAGCAGCCACGCCAAAAGCCCCTACGAGCAGTACTTC
>TRBV29-1|NA|TRBJ2-7|NA
CSVGGRQGGDEQYF
TGCAGCGTTGGCGGTCGTCAGGGAGGCGACGAGCAGTACTTC
>TRBV5-1|TRBD2|TRBJ2-1|once
CASSLGVAGDNEQFF
TGCGCCAGCAGCTTGGGGGTAGCGGGAGACAATGAGCAGTTCTTC
>TRBV30|NA|TRBJ2-1|NA
CAWSIGTRAYNEQFF
TGTGCCTGGAGTATAGGAACCAGGGCCTACAATGAGCAGTTCTTC
>TRBV30|NA|TRBJ2-2|NA
CAWSKGGAGELFF
TGTGCCTGGAGCAAGGGGGGGGCCGGGGAGCTGTTTTTT
>TRBV2|NA|TRBJ1-5|NA
CASSEAGLFNQPQHF
TGTGCCAGCAGTGAAGCAGGGCTGTTTAATCAGCCCCAGCATTTT
>TRBV9|NA|TRBJ1-3|NA
CASSVSRGHAGNTIYF
TGTGCCAGCAGCGTGTCCCGGGGGCACGCTGGAAATACCATATATTTT
>TRBV7-8|TRBD2|TRBJ2-2|NA
CASSPGTAISRTSGMNTGELFF
TGTGCCAGCAGCCCCGGGACAGCAATCTCCCGGACTAGCGGGATGAACACCGGGGAGCTGTTTTTT
>TRBV10-2|TRBD1|TRBJ1-2|NA
CASIRGTAGYGYTF
TGCGCCAGCATTAGGGGGACAGCTGGCTATGGCTACACCTTC
>TRBV7-2|NA|TRBJ2-7|NA
CASSPSGRSYEQYF
TGTGCCAGCAGCCCCAGCGGGCGGTCCTACGAGCAGTACTTC
>TRBV25-1|NA|TRBJ1-4|NA
CASSDGEFNEKLFF
TGTGCCAGCAGTGACGGGGAGTTCAATGAAAAACTGTTTTTT
>TRBV5-1|NA|TRBJ2-1|NA
CASSLAGARNEQFF
TGCGCCAGCAGCTTAGCCGGGGCTCGGAATGAGCAGTTCTTC
>TRBV11-2|NA|TRBJ1-6|once
CASSLVAGAFNSPLHF
TGTGCCAGCAGCTTAGTCGCAGGGGCGTTTAATTCACCCCTCCACTTT